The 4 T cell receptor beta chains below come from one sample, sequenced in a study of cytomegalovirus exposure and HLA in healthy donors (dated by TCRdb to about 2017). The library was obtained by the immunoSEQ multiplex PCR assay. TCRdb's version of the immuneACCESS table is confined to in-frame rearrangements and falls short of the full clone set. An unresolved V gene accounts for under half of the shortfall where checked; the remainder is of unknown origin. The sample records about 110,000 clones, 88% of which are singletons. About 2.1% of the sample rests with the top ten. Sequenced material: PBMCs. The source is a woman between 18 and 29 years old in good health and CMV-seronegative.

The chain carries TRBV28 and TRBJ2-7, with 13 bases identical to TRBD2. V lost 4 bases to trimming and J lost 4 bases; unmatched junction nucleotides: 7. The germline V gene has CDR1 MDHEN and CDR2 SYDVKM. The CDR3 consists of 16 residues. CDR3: CASSSGLAGVGYEQYF. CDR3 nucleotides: TGTGCCAGCAGTTCTGGACTAGCGGGAGTTGGTTACGAGCAGTACTTC.

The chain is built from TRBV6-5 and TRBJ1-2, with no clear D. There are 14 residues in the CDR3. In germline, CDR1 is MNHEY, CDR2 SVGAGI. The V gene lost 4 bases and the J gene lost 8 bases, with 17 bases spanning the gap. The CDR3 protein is CASSSVPGSGGYTF. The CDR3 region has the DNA TGTGCCAGCAGTTCAGTTCCTGGGAGCGGAGGCTACACCTTC.

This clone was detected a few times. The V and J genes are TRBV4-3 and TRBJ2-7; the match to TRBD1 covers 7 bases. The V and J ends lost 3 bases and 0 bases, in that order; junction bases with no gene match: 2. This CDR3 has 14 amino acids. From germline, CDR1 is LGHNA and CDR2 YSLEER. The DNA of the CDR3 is TGCGCCAGCAGCCAGGGACAGAGCTCCTACGAGCAGTACTTC. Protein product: CASSQGQSSYEQYF.

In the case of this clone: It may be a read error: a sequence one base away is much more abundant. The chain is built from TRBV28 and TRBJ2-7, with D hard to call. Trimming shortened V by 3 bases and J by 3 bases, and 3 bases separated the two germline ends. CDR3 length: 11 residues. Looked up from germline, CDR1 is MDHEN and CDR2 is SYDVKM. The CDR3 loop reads CASSFFYEQYF. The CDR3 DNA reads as TGTGCCAGCAGTTTCTTCTACGAGCAGTACTTC.